One and the same sample provided the 20 T cell receptor beta chains below, sequenced in a study of monozygotic twins with inflammatory bowel disease. TCRdb re-analyzed the 5' RACE reads; it lists each CDR3 protein once, without DNA. The sample table sets out 440,000 or so distinct CDR3 sequences. Sequenced sample: blood. The receptors come from a human donor with ulcerative colitis or Crohn's disease, or a healthy co-twin of an affected twin (not recorded which).

This rearrangement joins TRBV11-1 to TRBJ2-1; without DNA, the TCRdb call of TRBD2 cannot be checked. The CDR3 runs 17 residues. CDR1 SGHAT and CDR2 FQDESV come from the germline V gene (reference sequence). CDR3: CASSLPALAGGYNEQFF. The full variable domain, in which reference TRBV11-1 and TRBJ2-1 provide the parts outside the CDR3, is EAEVAQSPRYKITEKSQAVAFWCDPISGHATLYWYRQILGQGPELLVQFQDESVVDDSQLPKDRFSAERLKGVDSTLKIQPAELGDSAMYLCASSLPALAGGYNEQFFGPGTRLTVL.

V is TRBV7-2 and J is TRBJ2-3; TCRdb outputs TRBD2, but without DNA this stays unchecked. This CDR3 is built from 17 residues. Germline CDR1 is SGHTA and CDR2 is FQGNSA. CDR3 loop: CASSLRASGFQADTQYF.

The chain is built from TRBV30 and TRBJ1-1. Germline V lookup: CDR1 GTSNPN, CDR2 SVGIG (reference sequence). This CDR3 has 13 amino acids. The CDR3 sequence is CAWTAHEGTEAFF. Based on the CDR3 plus reference TRBV30 and TRBJ1-1, the full variable domain is SQTIHQWPATLVQPVGSPLSLECTVEGTSNPNLYWYRQAAGRGLQLLFYSVGIGQISSEVPQNLSASRPQDRQFILSSKKLLLSDSGFYLCAWTAHEGTEAFFGQGTRLTVV.

The chain combines TRBV3-1 with TRBJ1-4; TCRdb outputs TRBD1, but without DNA this stays unchecked. CDR1 and CDR2 (germline): LGHDT, YNNKEL (reference sequence). The CDR3 is 14 residues long. CDR3 sequence reads: CASSPGQGAEKLFF.

This chain joins TRBV12-3 or TRBV12-4 and TRBJ2-5. The CDR3 runs to 12 residues. The CDR3 here is CASSFMGETQYF.

This chain links TRBV5-1 with TRBJ2-5; TCRdb's D call of TRBD1 is untestable without DNA. Germline loops: CDR1 SGHRS, CDR2 YFSETQ. The CDR3 sequence is 14 residues long. CDR3 region: CASNEGPGEETQYF. The full variable domain, its missing parts supplied by reference TRBV5-1 and TRBJ2-5, is KAGVTQTPRYLIKTRGQQVTLSCSPISGHRSVSWYQQTPGQGLQFLFEYFSETQRNKGNFPGRFSGRQFSNSRSEMNVSTLELGDSALYLCASNEGPGEETQYFGPGTRLLVL.

This chain connects TRBV7-2 to TRBJ1-2. Germline loops: CDR1 SGHTA, CDR2 FQGNSA. The CDR3 runs 15 residues. CDR3 amino acids: CASSLEAGLNYGYTF.

The V call is TRBV5-1, the J call TRBJ2-7; as DNA is missing, the TRBD2 call by TCRdb cannot be tested. CDR3 length: 16 amino acids. CDR1 and CDR2 (germline): SGHRS, YFSETQ. CDR3 amino acids: CASTYAAGGPSYEQYF.

This chain connects TRBV9 to TRBJ2-5; lacking DNA, the TRBD1 call made by TCRdb goes unchecked. Germline-derived CDR1 and CDR2 are SGDLS and YYNGEE. The CDR3 is 16 residues long. Here the CDR3 reads CASSAGRLVLQETQYF.

The rearrangement uses TRBV5-1 and TRBJ1-1. The CDR3 totals 17 residues. Germline V lookup: CDR1 SGHRS, CDR2 YFSETQ. CDR3 residues: CASSLDLGREGNTEAFF.

The chain couples TRBV12-3 or TRBV12-4 to TRBJ1-4; the TCRdb D gene call, TRBD1, has no DNA to confirm it. This CDR3 spans 13 amino acids. The CDR3 here is CASSKTRDEKLFF.

The chain links TRBV14 to TRBJ2-1; TCRdb's D gene call, TRBD2, goes unchecked for lack of DNA. The CDR3 has 13 amino acids. The germline CDR1 and CDR2 sequences are SGHDN and FVKESK. This CDR3 reads CASSQVPGGEQFF.

The chain has TRBV7-2 and TRBJ2-2; the D call from TCRdb, TRBD2, cannot be confirmed without DNA. CDR3 length: 18 amino acids. Germline V gives CDR1 SGHTA, CDR2 FQGNSA. CDR3 protein: CASSLGLAGASDTGELFF.

The chain carries TRBV30 and TRBJ2-5. Per germline, CDR1 GTSNPN and CDR2 SVGIG (reference sequence). The CDR3 contains 13 residues. The CDR3 sequence: CAWRVVRRETQYF.

The chain links TRBV19 to TRBJ2-1; TCRdb designates TRBD1, a call that cannot be tested without DNA. Germline lookup yields CDR1 LNHDA and CDR2 SQIVND (reference sequence). This CDR3 is 15 amino acids long. The CDR3 reads CASREGARSYNEQFF.

The genes are TRBV7-9 and TRBJ2-7. The CDR3 has 13 amino acids. CDR1 is SEHNR, CDR2 FQNEAQ, per germline (reference sequence). CDR3 in amino acids: CASSDQIPHEQYF.

The chain is built from TRBV7-7 and TRBJ2-5; TCRdb calls TRBD1, which cannot be checked without DNA. CDR1 and CDR2 from the germline V gene are SSHAT and FNYEAQ (reference sequence). The CDR3 covers 13 residues. The CDR3 loop is CASSSDSYGTQYF.

The chain is built from TRBV20-1 and TRBJ2-3; TCRdb reports TRBD1, a call that lacks DNA to check it against. The CDR3 has 13 amino acids. Looked up from germline, CDR1 is DFQATT and CDR2 is SNEGSKA (reference sequence). CDR3 loop: CRPGTGSTDTQYF.

The J gene is TRBJ2-3, the V gene TRBV11-2. CDR3 length equals 13 residues. The germline V gene encodes CDR1 SGHAT and CDR2 FQNNGV. CDR3 residues: CASSLAVGDTQYF.

The chain uses TRBV7-9 and TRBJ2-7; checking the TCRdb D call of TRBD1 is not possible without DNA. This CDR3 region has 14 residues. CDR1 and CDR2 (germline): SEHNR, FQNEAQ (reference sequence). The CDR3 spells CASSFGQGAKEQYF.